What follows are 27 T cell receptor beta chains derived from one specimen sequenced in a study of blood T cell repertoires in COVID-19. Measured with immunoSEQ multiplex PCR; TCRdb has only the in-frame clones, and not every one. Of over 30,000 clones in the sample, roughly 77% were seen once. Material for sequencing was peripheral blood. Every receptor here comes from an elderly man with active or convalescent COVID-19.

The V call is TRBV5-4, the J call TRBJ1-6; D remains ambiguous. This CDR3 comprises 16 residues. Trimming left V 4 bases short and J 6 bases short, with 17 bases between. Per germline, CDR1 SGHNT and CDR2 YYREEE (reference sequence). DNA for the CDR3: TGTGCCAGCAGCCGTGATCAAGCGGATAGTAATTCACCCCTCCACTTT. Translating it yields CASSRDQADSNSPLHF.

The chain links TRBV7-2 to TRBJ2-2, with 9 bases aligning to TRBD2. The CDR3 covers 15 residues. The ends lost 5 bases at V and 4 bases at J; junction bases unmatched: 5. Per the germline V gene, CDR1 is SGHTA and CDR2 is FQGNSA. The CDR3 loop is CASSPSGKFTGELFF. CDR3 nucleotides: TGTGCCAGCAGCCCTAGCGGGAAATTCACCGGGGAGCTGTTTTTT.

This clone has just a few counts. The V call is TRBV4-2, the J call TRBJ2-2; 7 nucleotides match TRBD2. CDR1 and CDR2 from the germline V gene are LGHNA and YNFKEQ. The CDR3 extends over 17 amino acids. The ends lost 0 bases at V and 0 bases at J; junction bases unmatched: 4. In DNA form, the CDR3 reads TGTGCCAGCAGCCAAGAAAGTCTAGCGGCGAACACCGGGGAGCTGTTTTTT. It encodes CASSQESLAANTGELFF.

The genes are TRBV4-2 and TRBJ1-2; TRBD1 might be the D (5 bases). Germline CDR1 is LGHNA and CDR2 is YNFKEQ. The CDR3 runs 17 residues. The ends were cut back, 0 bases at V and 7 bases at J, with 21 bases in the middle. The CDR3 sequence: CASSQEVNGRVLGGYTF. As DNA, the CDR3 is TGTGCCAGCAGCCAAGAGGTTAACGGCAGGGTCTTGGGTGGCTACACCTTC.

The rearrangement joins TRBV12-3 or TRBV12-4 to TRBJ1-2, with D uncertain. The CDR3 sequence is 13 residues long. The V gene lost 3 bases and the J gene lost 4 bases, with 9 bases spanning the gap. In DNA, the CDR3 is TGTGCCAGCAGTTTGCAGGTTGGCTATGGCTACACCTTC. This gives the protein CASSLQVGYGYTF.

The rearrangement uses TRBV9 and TRBJ1-5, with D unclear. The V end lost 1 base, the J end lost 6 bases, and 11 bases lay between the germline ends. The CDR3 sequence is 14 residues long. CDR1 and CDR2 from the germline V gene are SGDLS and YYNGEE. In nucleotides, the CDR3 is TGTGCCAGCAGCGTATCAGGTGGTGGTCAGCCCCAGCATTTT. It codes for CASSVSGGGQPQHF.

The chain carries TRBV5-4 and TRBJ2-1; perhaps TRBD2 as D (6 bases). Germline V gene data show CDR1 as SGHNT and CDR2 as YYREEE (reference sequence). V was shortened by 3 bases and J by 7 bases, with 17 bases between the two germline ends. The CDR3 is 15 amino acids. The CDR3 nucleotides are TGTGCCAGCAGCTCCCCTCCGGTTGGGGGGAATGAGCAGTTCTTC. Residues: CASSSPPVGGNEQFF.

This clone came up once. The chain links TRBV29-1 to TRBJ2-3; TRBD1 is a possible D gene (6 bases). The V end was cut by 1 base, the J end by 8 bases, with 28 bases between. The CDR3 totals 18 residues. Germline V gene data show CDR1 as SQVTM and CDR2 as ANQGSEA. The CDR3 protein is CSVEGSWKTGPSIGTQYF. The CDR3 nucleotides are TGCAGCGTTGAAGGCTCATGGAAAACAGGGCCCAGCATCGGTACGCAGTATTTT.

The rearrangement joins TRBV28 to TRBJ1-2; 9 nucleotides line up with TRBD1. In germline, CDR1 is MDHEN, CDR2 SYDVKM. After removal of 2 bases from V and 3 bases from J, the junction contained 4 bases not matched to a gene. There are 15 residues in the CDR3. This chain's CDR3 is CASSLPGQGDYGYTF. The CDR3 bases are TGTGCCAGCAGTTTACCGGGACAGGGTGACTATGGCTACACCTTC.

The chain recombines TRBV28 with TRBJ1-6; D might be TRBD1 (6 bases). Germline V gene sequence: CDR1 MDHEN, CDR2 SYDVKM. V dropped 2 bases and J dropped 0 bases, with 8 bases sitting between them. The CDR3 has 16 amino acids. The CDR3: CASSLAGASYNSPLHF. The CDR3 nucleotides read TGTGCCAGCAGTTTAGCAGGGGCCTCCTATAATTCACCCCTCCACTTT. Full variable domain (rest looked up from reference TRBV28 and TRBJ1-6): DVKVTQSSRYLVKRTGEKVFLECVQDMDHENMFWYRQDPGLGLRLIYFSYDVKMKEKGDIPEGYSVSREKKERFSLILESASTNQTSMYLCASSLAGASYNSPLHFGNGTRLTVT.

The chain is built from TRBV5-1 and TRBJ2-7, with 7 bases matching TRBD1. Trimming took 4 bases from V and 1 from J; bases not matched to a gene: 8. Germline-derived CDR1 and CDR2 are SGHRS and YFSETQ. This CDR3 is 15 amino acids long. CDR3: CASSQWTGGSYEQYF. As DNA, the CDR3 is TGCGCCAGCAGCCAATGGACAGGAGGTTCCTACGAGCAGTACTTC.

Only a few counts were recorded for this clone. This chain joins TRBV19 and TRBJ2-2; 7 bases are shared with TRBD1. V lost 4 bases to trimming and J lost 4 bases; unmatched junction nucleotides: 3. Germline CDR1 reads LNHDA; CDR2 reads SQIVND (reference sequence). This CDR3 is built from 14 residues. CDR3 DNA sequence: TGTGCCAGTAGTAGACAGGGAACCACCGGGGAGCTGTTTTTT. Residues: CASSRQGTTGELFF.

This clone came up a few times. This CDR3 is CASSLVGSYNYGYTF. As DNA, the CDR3 is TGTGCCAGCAGCTTGGTGGGCAGCTATAACTATGGCTACACCTTC. J is TRBJ1-2 and V is TRBV5-5; D is unresolved. Germline CDR1 reads SGHKS; CDR2 reads YYEKEE (reference sequence). The V end was cut by 0 bases, the J end by 1 base, with 10 bases between. The CDR3 totals 15 residues.

V and J are TRBV6-5 and TRBJ2-7; 11 positions agree with TRBD2. The length of the CDR3 is 14 residues. Germline V gene lookup returns CDR1 MNHEY and CDR2 SVGAGI. V lost 6 bases, J lost 3 bases, and 4 bases stayed unmatched. The CDR3 nucleotides are TGTGCCAGCAGCTCCGGGACTAGCGGCTACGAGCAGTACTTC. It translates to CASSSGTSGYEQYF.

The V gene is TRBV28, the J gene TRBJ2-7; 9 bases agree with TRBD1. From germline, CDR1 is MDHEN and CDR2 SYDVKM. The CDR3 contains 17 residues. The V segment lost 1 base and the J segment 5 bases; nucleotides outside the gene matches: 12. The CDR3: CASSLYGQGTGGDEQYF. The CDR3 nucleotides are TGTGCCAGCAGTTTATATGGACAGGGGACGGGCGGGGACGAGCAGTACTTC. Full variable domain (remainder filled in from reference TRBV28 and TRBJ2-7): DVKVTQSSRYLVKRTGEKVFLECVQDMDHENMFWYRQDPGLGLRLIYFSYDVKMKEKGDIPEGYSVSREKKERFSLILESASTNQTSMYLCASSLYGQGTGGDEQYFGPGTRLTVT.

The chain is built from TRBV6-2 or TRBV6-3 and TRBJ2-7; 10 positions match TRBD2. Losses at the gene ends were 6 bases for V and 2 bases for J; bases not matched to a gene: 7. The V gene's germline CDR1 is MNHEY and CDR2 SVGEGT. There are 15 residues in the CDR3. CDR3 loop: CASSPGLAGAYEQYF. Here the CDR3 DNA reads TGTGCCAGCAGCCCAGGGCTAGCGGGGGCCTACGAGCAGTACTTC.

The rearrangement uses TRBV6-1 and TRBJ2-1, with TRBD2 matching over 15 bases. The CDR3 length is 19 residues. Germline CDR1 MNHNS, CDR2 SASEGT. V shed 4 bases, J shed 0 bases, and the junction held 7 bases outside the gene matches. The CDR3 sequence is CASSGGTSGRTYSYNEQFF. The CDR3 DNA sequence: TGTGCCAGCAGTGGCGGGACTAGCGGGAGGACTTACTCCTACAATGAGCAGTTCTTC.

The CDR3 here is CASSEPGQGNEQFF. CDR3 bases: TGTGCCAGCAGTGAACCGGGACAGGGAAATGAGCAGTTCTTC. V gene TRBV6-1 combines with J gene TRBJ2-1; TRBD1 aligns across 9 bases. V trimming: 2 bases; J trimming: 7 bases; junction bases outside the gene matches: 3. Germline CDR1 is MNHNS and CDR2 is SASEGT. The CDR3 is made up of 14 amino acids.

Remarks on this clone: Possible read error: a much larger clone is one base away. The chain recombines TRBV6-2 or TRBV6-3 with TRBJ2-5, with 9 bases identical to TRBD2. The CDR3 runs 15 residues. Germline assignment: CDR1 MNHEY and CDR2 SVGEGT. Trimming cost V 4 bases and J 5 bases; bases outside gene matches: 8. The CDR3 here is CASSSRGRGGETQYF. DNA of the CDR3: TGTGCCAGCAGTTCACGCGGGAGGGGGGGTGAGACCCAGTACTTC.

The sample holds a few counts of this clone. The CDR3 DNA reads as TGCGCCAGCAGCCAAGACAGGGCCGCTAGCGGGAGCGACGAGCAGTACTTC. Amino acid sequence: CASSQDRAASGSDEQYF. This chain joins TRBV4-1 and TRBJ2-7; 10 nucleotides match TRBD2. In germline, CDR1 is MGHRA, CDR2 YSYEKL. V gave up 0 bases and J gave up 5 bases; unmatched junction bases: 10. The CDR3 consists of 17 residues.

The chain recombines TRBV11-2 with TRBJ2-7, with D unclear. The CDR3 spans 13 residues. V lost 3 bases and J 3 bases, leaving 9 bases between the germline ends. Germline V gives CDR1 SGHAT, CDR2 FQNNGV. CDR3 DNA sequence: TGTGCCAGCAGCTTTGGAGTGGTCTACGAGCAGTACTTC. Amino acids: CASSFGVVYEQYF. Full variable domain (remainder filled in from reference TRBV11-2 and TRBJ2-7): EAGVAQSPRYKIIEKRQSVAFWCNPISGHATLYWYQQILGQGPKLLIQFQNNGVVDDSQLPKDRFSAERLKGVDSTLKIQPAKLEDSAVYLCASSFGVVYEQYFGPGTRLTVT.

The V and J genes are TRBV14 and TRBJ2-3; D perhaps matches TRBD2 (5 bases). V lost 6 bases, J lost 6 bases, and 16 bases lay in between. The CDR3 sequence is 14 residues long. Germline V gene data show CDR1 as SGHDN and CDR2 as FVKESK. This CDR3 reads CASSPTSSRDTQYF. CDR3 in DNA: TGTGCCAGCAGTCCCACTAGTTCTCGGGATACGCAGTATTTT.

By share of the sample, this clone is medium-sized. This chain uses TRBV28 with TRBJ1-5, with a tentative D call TRBD1 (5 bases). Germline V lookup: CDR1 MDHEN, CDR2 SYDVKM. The ends were cut back, 5 bases at V and 14 bases at J, with 28 bases in the middle. The CDR3 is made up of 16 amino acids. CDR3 sequence (DNA): TGTGCCAGCAGTCCGATATCACCGTCGTCGCTAGGGGTTGAGCATTTT. Amino acid sequence: CASSPISPSSLGVEHF.

The chain is built from TRBV4-3 and TRBJ1-6; no clear D. Germline values: CDR1 LGHNA, CDR2 YSLEER. The CDR3 runs to 16 residues. The ends were cut back, 1 base at V and 3 bases at J, with 10 bases in the middle. Written as DNA, the CDR3 is TGCGCCAGCAGCCAAGCCCCCCAGATCTATAATTCACCCCTCCACTTT. This gives the protein CASSQAPQIYNSPLHF.

This chain joins TRBV5-4 and TRBJ1-3; D is unclear. This CDR3 region has 17 residues. Germline V lookup: CDR1 SGHNT, CDR2 YYREEE (reference sequence). Trimming cost V 1 base and J 0 bases, with 14 bases left between them. The CDR3: CASSLYPPVLSGNTIYF. Here the CDR3 DNA reads TGTGCCAGCAGCTTGTACCCCCCAGTCCTCTCTGGAAACACCATATATTTT. Looking up the rest from reference TRBV5-4 and TRBJ1-3 gives the full variable domain: ETGVTQSPTHLIKTRGQQVTLRCSSQSGHNTVSWYQQALGQGPQFIFQYYREEENGRGNFPPRFSGLQFPNYSSELNVNALELDDSALYLCASSLYPPVLSGNTIYFGEGSWLTVV.

The chain recombines TRBV6-5 with TRBJ2-5, with 7 bases that match TRBD1. Germline V CDR1 and CDR2: MNHEY, SVGAGI. The ends lost 2 bases at V and 0 bases at J; junction bases unmatched: 3. This CDR3 comprises 15 residues. The CDR3 DNA reads as TGTGCCAGCAGTTACATACAGGGGTACCAAGAGACCCAGTACTTC. Amino acids: CASSYIQGYQETQYF.

The genes are TRBV7-9 and TRBJ1-2, with TRBD1 matching over 7 bases. In germline, CDR1 is SEHNR, CDR2 FQNEAQ (reference sequence). The trim removed 3 bases at V and 0 bases at J, leaving 10 bases unmatched. There are 17 residues in the CDR3. The CDR3 bases are TGTGCCAGCAGCTTTGGTTCTCGGGACAGAGCTAACTATGGCTACACCTTC. It codes for CASSFGSRDRANYGYTF.